The clone carrying this T cell receptor (beta chain) rates as medium-sized. As yet, its antigen is unknown. This record belongs to a study of metastatic and nonmetastatic thyroid tumors. Study overall: Repertoire comparisons spanned blood and tumor or nodule tissue from malignant and benign thyroid patients. Study-wide results and caveats: Relative to benign nodules, malignant thyroid tumors were reportedly characterized by significantly elevated TCR beta diversity in blood and tumor.

Treatment of any kind had been given to no patient before thyroid surgery. CDR1 and CDR2 from the germline V gene are MNHEY and SMNVEV (reference sequence). CDR3 size: 14 residues. J was trimmed by 5 bases and V by 4 bases; bases with no gene match: 3. TCRdb ran MiXCR on the PCR reads. Seen here are 30,000 or so clones, less than 30% observed once, and the top ten hold less than 9%. The sequenced material came from blood. The V gene is TRBV27, the J gene TRBJ2-7; 12 bases are shared with TRBD1. This receptor was identified in a female donor with papillary thyroid cancer or a benign thyroid nodule (not recorded which). Some clones in this sample may be carry-over from other donors' samples. DNA of the CDR3: TGTGCCAGCAGTTCGGGACAGGGGGCACACGAGCAGTACTTC. Translating it yields CASSSGQGAHEQYF.